This note documents a single T cell receptor (beta chain) sequence. Its cognate antigen is unknown. This sample includes further DNA sequences coding for the same CDR3. The data belong to a study of cytomegalovirus exposure and HLA in healthy donors. At the level of the study: A previous analysis identified 90 million to 140 million unique TCR beta sequences derived from 180 million or so T cells.

The CDR3 loop spans 13 amino acids. Germline V gives CDR1 SGHRS, CDR2 YFSETQ. The V and J ends lost 0 bases and 7 bases respectively, with 10 bases between them. Findings and limits, study-wide: The listing of 160 or so TCR beta chains classed them as cytomegalovirus-associated. Presence/absence analyses took donor sequencing depth as roughly uniform.

Primers for the PCR totalled 60 Vbeta and 13 Jbeta. Assay used: immunoSEQ multiplex PCR; TCRdb lists only in-frame clones, some missing. This sample carries about 190,000 clones, about 80% of them seen once, and the ten largest clones take under 0.85%. The material sequenced was PBMCs. This sequence was found in a boy aged 5-17 years in good health and CMV-seronegative. V is TRBV5-1 and J is TRBJ1-2, with D uncertain. Written as DNA, the CDR3 is TGCGCCAGCAGCTTGGCCGGGGTCGGTGGCTACACCTTC. Amino acid sequence: CASSLAGVGGYTF.